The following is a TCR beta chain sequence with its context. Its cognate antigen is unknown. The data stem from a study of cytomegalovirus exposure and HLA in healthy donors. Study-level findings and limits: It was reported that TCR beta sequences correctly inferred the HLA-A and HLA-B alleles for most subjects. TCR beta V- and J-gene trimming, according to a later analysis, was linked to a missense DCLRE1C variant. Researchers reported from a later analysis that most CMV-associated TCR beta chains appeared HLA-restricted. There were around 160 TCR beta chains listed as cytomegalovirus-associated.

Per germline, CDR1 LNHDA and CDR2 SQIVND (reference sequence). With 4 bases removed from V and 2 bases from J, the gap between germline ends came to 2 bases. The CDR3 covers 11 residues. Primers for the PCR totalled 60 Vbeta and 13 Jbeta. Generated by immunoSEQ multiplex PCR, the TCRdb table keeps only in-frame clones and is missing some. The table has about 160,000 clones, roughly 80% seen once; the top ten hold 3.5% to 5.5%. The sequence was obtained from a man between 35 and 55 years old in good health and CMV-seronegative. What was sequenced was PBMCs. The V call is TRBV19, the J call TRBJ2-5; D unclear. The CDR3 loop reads CASSTQETQYF. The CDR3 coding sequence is TGTGCCAGTAGTACTCAAGAGACCCAGTACTTC.